These 4 T cell receptor beta chains share one sample of origin, sequenced in a study of T cells after yellow fever vaccination. From the 5' RACE reads, TCRdb called clonotypes with MiXCR, one entry per CDR3 protein. The sample shows around 550,000 distinct CDR3 sequences, roughly 19% of them seen only once. Material: PBMCs, obtained 15 days after the yellow fever booster vaccination. Receptors originate from a man younger than 45 who received the YFV17D yellow fever vaccine.

The CDR3 is CASSQSETPPYEQYF. CDR3 coding DNA: TGCGCCAGCAGTCAATCGGAAACTCCCCCTTACGAGCAGTACTTC. The rearrangement joins TRBV23-1 to TRBJ2-7, with D hard to call. TRBV23-1 is annotated as an ORF whose role is uncertain. The CDR3 is made up of 15 amino acids. Between the trimmed V and J ends, which lost 0 bases and 4 bases, there was a span of 13 bases.

This chain uses TRBV6-1 with TRBJ2-7, with D possibly being TRBD2 (6 bases). This CDR3 spans 14 amino acids. Germline V gene sequence: CDR1 MNHNS, CDR2 SASEGT. V was pared by 7 bases and J by 2 bases, with 15 bases between. Written as DNA, the CDR3 is TGTGCCAGCACCCCCCAGGGAGGCCCCTACGAGCAGTACTTC. As protein: CASTPQGGPYEQYF.

This sequence joins TRBV9 and TRBJ2-1, with 10 positions matching TRBD2. This CDR3 region has 17 residues. J lost 3 bases, V lost 3 bases, and 9 bases had no gene match. CDR1 and CDR2 (germline): SGDLS, YYNGEE. In nucleotides, the CDR3 is TGTGCCAGCAGCGCTGGACTAGCGGCAAGCTTCTACAATGAGCAGTTCTTC. This encodes CASSAGLAASFYNEQFF.

The gene calls are TRBV11-2 and TRBJ2-1; 13 positions agree with TRBD2. The CDR3 sequence is 19 residues long. The junction had 11 bases not matched to a gene; V was cut back by 6 bases and J by 0 bases. Germline V lookup: CDR1 SGHAT, CDR2 FQNNGV. The CDR3, as DNA: TGTGCCAGCAGGAAGGGGACTAGCGGGGCTGGGAGCTCCTACAATGAGCAGTTCTTC. Protein product: CASRKGTSGAGSSYNEQFF.